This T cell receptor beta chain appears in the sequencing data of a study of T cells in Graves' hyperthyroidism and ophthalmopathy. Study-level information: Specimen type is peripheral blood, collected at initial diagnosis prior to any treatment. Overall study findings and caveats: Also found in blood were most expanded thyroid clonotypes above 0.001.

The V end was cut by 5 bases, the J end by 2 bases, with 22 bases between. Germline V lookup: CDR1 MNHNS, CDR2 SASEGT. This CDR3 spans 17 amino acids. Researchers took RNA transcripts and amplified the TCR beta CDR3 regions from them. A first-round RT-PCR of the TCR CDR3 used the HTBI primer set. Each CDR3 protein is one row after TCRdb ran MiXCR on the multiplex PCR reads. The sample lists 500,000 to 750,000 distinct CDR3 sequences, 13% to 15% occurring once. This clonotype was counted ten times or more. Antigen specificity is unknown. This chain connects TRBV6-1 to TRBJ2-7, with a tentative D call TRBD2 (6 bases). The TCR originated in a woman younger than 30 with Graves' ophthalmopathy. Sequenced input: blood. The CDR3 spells CASSSPYPGRSAYEQYF. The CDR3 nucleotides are TGTGCCAGCAGTTCCCCGTATCCCGGGAGATCAGCCTACGAGCAGTACTTC.